Detailed here is one T cell receptor (beta chain). The antigen it binds to is not known. No much larger clone exists at a distance of one base, and base qualities are not known. The library was produced with RACE. TCRdb shows the sequencer as NextSeq 500. During library preparation, unique molecular identifiers were attached to individual cDNA molecules so that TCRs could be counted quantitatively and reproducibly. Both TCR alpha and TCR beta chains were sequenced from each blood RNA sample. Per the source publication's procedure: A median of around 100,000 TCRs per sample was observed, with a range of about 20,000 to 700,000. The Decombinator software suite was used to annotate V, J and CDR3 in the TCR reads. Every sample was subsampled to the same number of TCRs (28,000) for the PS versus PT1 abundance plots. Expanded TCRs were defined as absent before sensitization and observed at least eight times at the 2-week time point. TCRdb trimmed public reads at Q25 via fastp, called clones via MiXCR and kept in-frame beta chains. Identical CDR3 proteins give one entry, which carries the most common genes and DNA. The V and J calls shown here were made by TCRdb, not taken from the authors' results. The sample includes 250,000 or so distinct CDR3 sequences, with 8.6% observed a single time. The biggest ten clones account for 2% to 3% of the sample.

The data stem from a study of human T cells and chemical hapten exposure (TCRdb year 2021). Study-wide context: For sensitization, 2% DPC in acetone was applied to a roughly 2 cm by roughly 2 cm area of upper inner arm skin. Patch tests used Finn chambers with 0.01% DPC on the upper back, scored after 6 days by International Contact Dermatitis Research Group standards. This study followed changes in the peripheral blood TCR repertoire in vivo during primary and secondary sensitization of alopecia patients to the hapten diphenylcyclopropenone (DPC). Blood for TCR sequencing was provided by twenty-nine alopecia patients at one to four time points (pre-sensitization, 2, 6 and 24 weeks). Libraries were pooled for sequencing, and per-sample TCR yields varied mainly because of small differences in library volumes within the pool. Alopecia areata with under or over 50% scalp involvement, alopecia totalis and alopecia universalis were represented in the patient cohort, which was mostly female. Blood was sampled from patients pre-sensitization (week 0) and at 2, 6 and about 24 weeks after DPC sensitization. Throughout the roughly 23-week study period, patients were also given weekly therapeutic DPC doses on the scalp.

Read against the paper, the sample's time point label means: pre-sensitization, week 0. The treatment or condition label on this specimen signifies: therapeutic diphenylcyclopropenone sensitization with weekly scalp DPC. At every patch-test visit, the blood draw took place before the patch test was put on. Patients were considered eligible if aged 18 to 70, diagnosed with alopecia and deemed suitable for DPC therapy, and patients were excluded if pregnant. Total RNA was extracted from unfractionated whole blood collected in Tempus Blood RNA tubes. Paper-wide results and their limitations: After repeated subsampling, changes were observed in the strength of the expansion versus patch-test correlation and in the threshold at which the correlation became significant. Because every patient had alopecia, a presumed autoimmune disease, the patients' immune response might differ from that of healthy individuals. Significantly more large CDR3 similarity clusters were formed by expanded TCRs than by pre-sensitization or healthy control sets, consistent with antigen-driven responses. DPC sensitization did not change how many TCRs were above 1 in 1000 frequency, and no evidence was found of alterations in global repertoire structure. A positive correlation was found between the number of PT1 expanded TCRs and patch test score, with significance reached at thresholds 8, 16 and 32 but not 4.

This sequence was found in a woman aged 40 to 49 with alopecia areata. Some clones in this sample may be carry-over from other donors' samples. Sequencing was performed on whole blood, taken in connection with sensitization to the hapten diphenylcyclopropenone (DPC).

The DNA sequence is given as TGTGCCAGCAAAAGCGGAACTAGCACAGATACGCAGTATTTT. It translates as CASKSGTSTDTQYF. The chain couples TRBV6-2 or TRBV6-3 to TRBJ2-3; TRBD2 is possibly the D segment (5 matching bases). There are 14 amino acids in the CDR3, from cysteine to phenylalanine inclusive. The DNA shown is the 42-base CDR3, in frame from base 1. Sequences MNHEY (CDR1) and SVGEGT (CDR2) are obtained from the germline V gene. A distance of 11 bases separates the germline ends of V and J, which lose 7 bases and 0 bases respectively.